This T cell receptor beta chain appears in the sequencing data of a study of shared T cell receptors in the human thymus. In its sample, this clone was seen a few times. Produced via immunoSEQ multiplex PCR; TCRdb's table is partial and in-frame only. The sample records about 500,000 clones, about four fifths being singletons. The CDR3 runs 18 residues. Trimming took 2 bases from V and 0 from J, leaving 17 bases between them. The V gene's germline CDR1 is SNHLY and CDR2 FYNNEI. The sample was also reused in another study, on human thymus T cells. In that study: Within thymic and blood repertoires, V and J gene usage appeared to be biased. Related work found strong thymic repertoire overlap between unrelated individuals.

The sequence derives from a boy in the first two years of life with a congenital heart defect. The rearrangement joins TRBV2 to TRBJ1-3, with D hard to call. Sequenced sample: thymocytes. The DNA of the CDR3 is TGTGCCAGCAGTGAAACCCCAAGCGGGGAAATCTCTGGAAACACCATATATTTT. It specifies CASSETPSGEISGNTIYF.